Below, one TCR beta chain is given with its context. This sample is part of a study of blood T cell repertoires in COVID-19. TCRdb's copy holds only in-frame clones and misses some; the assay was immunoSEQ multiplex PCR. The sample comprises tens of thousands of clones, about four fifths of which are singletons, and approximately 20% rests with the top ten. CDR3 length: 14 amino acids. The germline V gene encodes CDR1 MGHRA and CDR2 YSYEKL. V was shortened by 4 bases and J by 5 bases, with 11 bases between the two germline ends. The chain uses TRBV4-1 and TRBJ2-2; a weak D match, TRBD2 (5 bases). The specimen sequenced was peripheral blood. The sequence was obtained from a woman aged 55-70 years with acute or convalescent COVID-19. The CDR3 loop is CASSPMSGTGELFF. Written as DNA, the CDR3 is TGCGCCAGCAGCCCAATGTCGGGGACCGGGGAGCTGTTTTTT.